The count of the clone carrying this TCR beta chain is one. This specimen comes from a study of CD8+ T cells in alopecia areata. Documented treatment: oral pan-JAK inhibitor, 5-10 mg twice daily. Germline CDR1 is SGHRS and CDR2 is YFSETQ. The CDR3 is 15 residues long. Trimming removed 4 bases from V and 0 bases from J, with 13 bases in between. Sequencing used cDNA as its template, made by extracting RNA and reverse transcribing it. The assay was immunoSEQ multiplex PCR, and TCRdb's table has in-frame clones only and misses some. The table includes under 300,000 clones, 60% detected once. The sample in question was CD4+ T cells sorted from blood, obtained at week 52, from a patient treated with tofacitinib. The TCR sequence derives from a human donor with alopecia areata. The chain combines TRBV5-1 with TRBJ1-1; D is unclear. The CDR3 sequence: CASSSIGMLNTEAFF. Written as DNA, the CDR3 is TGCGCCAGCAGCAGCATAGGGATGCTGAACACTGAAGCTTTCTTT.